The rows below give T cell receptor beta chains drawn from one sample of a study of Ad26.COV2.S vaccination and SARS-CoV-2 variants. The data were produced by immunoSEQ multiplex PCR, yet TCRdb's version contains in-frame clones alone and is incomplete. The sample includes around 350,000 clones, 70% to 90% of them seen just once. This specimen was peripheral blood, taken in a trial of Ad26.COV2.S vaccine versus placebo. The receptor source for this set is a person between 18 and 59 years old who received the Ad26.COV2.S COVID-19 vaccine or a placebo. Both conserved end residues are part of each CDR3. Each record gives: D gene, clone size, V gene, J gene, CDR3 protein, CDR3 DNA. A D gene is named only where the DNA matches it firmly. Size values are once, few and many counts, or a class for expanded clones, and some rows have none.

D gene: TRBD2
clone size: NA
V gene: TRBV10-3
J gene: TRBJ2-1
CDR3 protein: CAISGPLAGINNEQFF
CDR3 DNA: TGTGCCATCAGTGGCCCACTAGCGGGGATTAACAATGAGCAGTTCTTC

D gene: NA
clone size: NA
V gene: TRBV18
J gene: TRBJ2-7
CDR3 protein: CASSPSDQIGYEQYF
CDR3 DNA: TGTGCCAGCTCACCATCGGACCAGATCGGGTACGAGCAGTACTTC

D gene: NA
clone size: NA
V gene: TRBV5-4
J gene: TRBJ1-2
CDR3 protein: CASSLENRDYGYTF
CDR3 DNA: TGTGCCAGCAGCTTGGAGAACAGGGACTATGGCTACACCTTC

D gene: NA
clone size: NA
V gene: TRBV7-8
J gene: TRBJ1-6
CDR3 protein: CASSLVRGNSPLHF
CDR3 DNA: TGTGCCAGCAGCTTAGTTAGGGGAAACTCACCCCTCCACTTT

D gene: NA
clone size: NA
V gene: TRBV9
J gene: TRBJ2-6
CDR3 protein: CASSDRRVSGANVLTF
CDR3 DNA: TGTGCCAGCAGCGACCGACGGGTCTCTGGGGCCAACGTCCTGACTTTC

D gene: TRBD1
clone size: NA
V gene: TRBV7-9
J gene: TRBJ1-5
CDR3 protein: CASSAQGISNQPQHF
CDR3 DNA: TGTGCCAGCAGCGCACAGGGGATTAGCAATCAGCCCCAGCATTTT

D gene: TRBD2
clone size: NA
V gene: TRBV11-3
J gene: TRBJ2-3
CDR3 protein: CASSSGLAGAVDTQYF
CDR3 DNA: TGTGCCAGCAGCTCGGGACTAGCGGGAGCCGTAGATACGCAGTATTTT

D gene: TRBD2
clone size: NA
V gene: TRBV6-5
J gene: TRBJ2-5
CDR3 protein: CASSYWQGGETQYF
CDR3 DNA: TGTGCCAGCAGTTACTGGCAGGGAGGGGAGACCCAGTACTTC

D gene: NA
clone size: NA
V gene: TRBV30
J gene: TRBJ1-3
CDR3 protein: CAWSVLLGNTIYF
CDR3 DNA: TGTGCCTGGAGTGTACTGCTAGGAAACACCATATATTTT

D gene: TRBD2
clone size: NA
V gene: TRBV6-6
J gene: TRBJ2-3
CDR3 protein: CASRGTSGERPDTQYF
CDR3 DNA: TGTGCCAGCAGGGGGACTAGCGGAGAGAGGCCAGATACGCAGTATTTT

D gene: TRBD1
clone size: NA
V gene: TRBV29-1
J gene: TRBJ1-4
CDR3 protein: CSVGDRVPEKLFF
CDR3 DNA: TGCAGCGTTGGTGACAGGGTCCCCGAAAAACTGTTTTTT

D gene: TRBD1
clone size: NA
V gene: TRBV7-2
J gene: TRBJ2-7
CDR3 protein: CASSWQGAYEQYF
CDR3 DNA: TGTGCCAGCAGTTGGCAGGGGGCCTACGAGCAGTACTTC

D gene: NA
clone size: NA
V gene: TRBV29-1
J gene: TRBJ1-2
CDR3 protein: CSVESPSFGYTF
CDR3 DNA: TGCAGCGTTGAGTCCCCATCGTTTGGCTACACCTTC

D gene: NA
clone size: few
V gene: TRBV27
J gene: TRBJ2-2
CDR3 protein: CASSRVRGTGELFF
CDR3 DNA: TGTGCCAGCAGCCGCGTACGGGGGACCGGGGAGCTGTTTTTT

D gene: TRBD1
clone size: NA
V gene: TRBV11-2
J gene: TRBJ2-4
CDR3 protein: CASSLEGVRTGEGIQYF
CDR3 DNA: TGTGCCAGCAGCTTAGAGGGGGTCCGGACAGGGGAGGGTATTCAGTACTTC

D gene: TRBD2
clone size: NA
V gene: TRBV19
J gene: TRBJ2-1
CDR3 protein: CASAGLAGGYNEQFF
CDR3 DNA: TGTGCCAGTGCTGGACTAGCGGGAGGGTACAATGAGCAGTTCTTC

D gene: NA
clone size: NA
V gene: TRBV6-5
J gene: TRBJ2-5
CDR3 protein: CASLRSGQSQETQYF
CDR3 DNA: TGTGCCAGCCTCCGGTCAGGACAGTCTCAAGAGACCCAGTACTTC

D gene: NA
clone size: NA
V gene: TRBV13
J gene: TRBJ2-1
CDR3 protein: CASSLGGNEQFF
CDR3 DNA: TGTGCCAGCAGCTTGGGCGGGAATGAGCAGTTCTTC

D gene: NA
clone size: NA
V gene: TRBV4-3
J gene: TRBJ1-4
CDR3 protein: CASSQDRYRGWSEKLFF
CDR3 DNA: TGCGCCAGCAGCCAAGATCGATACCGGGGGTGGAGTGAAAAACTGTTTTTT

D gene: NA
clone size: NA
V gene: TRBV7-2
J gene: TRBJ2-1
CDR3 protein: CASSLARRGRIGNEQFF
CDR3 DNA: TGTGCCAGCAGCTTAGCGCGGCGGGGGCGAATAGGCAATGAGCAGTTCTTC

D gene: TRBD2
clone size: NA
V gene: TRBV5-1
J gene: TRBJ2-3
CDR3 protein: CASSSGTSGDTDTQYF
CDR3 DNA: TGCGCCAGCAGCTCCGGGACTAGCGGGGACACAGATACGCAGTATTTT

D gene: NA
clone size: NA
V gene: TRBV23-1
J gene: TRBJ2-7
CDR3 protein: CASSQSEGTVPPYEQYF
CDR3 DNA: TGCGCCAGCAGTCAATCGGAGGGGACCGTCCCCCCCTACGAGCAGTACTTC

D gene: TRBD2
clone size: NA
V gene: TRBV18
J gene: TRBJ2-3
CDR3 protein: CASSPIAGTRDTQYF
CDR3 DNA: TGTGCCAGCTCACCAATAGCGGGAACAAGAGATACGCAGTATTTT

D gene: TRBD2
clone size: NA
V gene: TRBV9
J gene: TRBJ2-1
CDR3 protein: CASSVSASGLQGANEQFF
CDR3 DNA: TGTGCCAGCAGCGTCTCGGCTAGCGGCCTCCAAGGGGCCAATGAGCAGTTCTTC

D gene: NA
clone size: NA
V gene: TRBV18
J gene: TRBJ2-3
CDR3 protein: CASSPPLSGGPYTQYF
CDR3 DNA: TGTGCCAGCTCACCACCCCTGAGCGGAGGACCTTATACGCAGTATTTT

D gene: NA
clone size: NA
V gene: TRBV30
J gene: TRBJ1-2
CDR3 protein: CAWSILSLGYTF
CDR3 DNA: TGTGCCTGGAGTATCTTAAGTCTGGGCTACACCTTC

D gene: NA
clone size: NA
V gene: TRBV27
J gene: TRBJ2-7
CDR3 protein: CASSLGRDPLYEQYF
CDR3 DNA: TGTGCCAGCAGTTTGGGCCGGGACCCCCTCTACGAGCAGTACTTC

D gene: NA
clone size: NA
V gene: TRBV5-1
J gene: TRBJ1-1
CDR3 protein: CASSFRSANTEAFF
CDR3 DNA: TGCGCCAGCAGCTTTAGGTCGGCGAACACTGAAGCTTTCTTT

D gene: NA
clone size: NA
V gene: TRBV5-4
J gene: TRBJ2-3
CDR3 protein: CASSWTLASGTDTQYF
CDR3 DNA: TGTGCCAGCAGCTGGACGTTGGCTAGCGGCACAGATACGCAGTATTTT

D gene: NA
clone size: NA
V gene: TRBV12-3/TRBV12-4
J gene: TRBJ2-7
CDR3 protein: CASSLDPSEQYF
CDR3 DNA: TGTGCCAGCAGCCTGGACCCCTCCGAGCAGTACTTC

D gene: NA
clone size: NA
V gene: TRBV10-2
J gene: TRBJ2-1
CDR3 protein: CASSAGTRYNEQFF
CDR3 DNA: TGCGCCAGCAGTGCCGGGACTCGCTACAATGAGCAGTTCTTC

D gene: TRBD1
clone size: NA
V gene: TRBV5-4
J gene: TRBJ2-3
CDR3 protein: CASKGQGSHTQYF
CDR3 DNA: TGTGCCAGCAAAGGACAGGGCTCTCATACGCAGTATTTT

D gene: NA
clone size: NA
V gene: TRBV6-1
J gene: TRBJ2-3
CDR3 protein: CASSEISGSGTDTQYF
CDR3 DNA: TGTGCCAGCAGTGAGATTTCAGGGAGCGGGACAGATACGCAGTATTTT

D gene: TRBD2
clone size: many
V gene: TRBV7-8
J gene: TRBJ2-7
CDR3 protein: CASSLAASGSSEQYF
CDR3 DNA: TGTGCCAGCAGCTTAGCGGCTAGCGGGAGCTCCGAGCAGTACTTC

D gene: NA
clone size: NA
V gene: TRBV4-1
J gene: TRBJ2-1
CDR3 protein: CASSQVERVAPNNEQFF
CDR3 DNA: TGCGCCAGCAGCCAAGTGGAAAGGGTAGCGCCCAACAATGAGCAGTTCTTC

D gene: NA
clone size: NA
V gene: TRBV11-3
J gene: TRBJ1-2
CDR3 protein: CASSLNPRVEPSF
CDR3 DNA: TGTGCCAGCAGCTTAAACCCTCGCGTCGAGCCCTCCTTC

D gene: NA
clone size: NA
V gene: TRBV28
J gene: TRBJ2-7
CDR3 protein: CASVSPLMYEQYF
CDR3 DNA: TGTGCCAGCGTTTCCCCCCTGATGTACGAGCAGTACTTC

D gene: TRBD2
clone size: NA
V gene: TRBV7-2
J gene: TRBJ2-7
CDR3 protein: CASSSYSGRPHYEQYF
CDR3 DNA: TGTGCCAGCAGCTCCTATAGCGGGAGGCCCCACTACGAGCAGTACTTC

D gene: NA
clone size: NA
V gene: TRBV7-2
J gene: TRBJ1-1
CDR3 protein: CASSFGQMNTEAFF
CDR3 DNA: TGTGCCAGCAGCTTTGGACAGATGAACACTGAAGCTTTCTTT

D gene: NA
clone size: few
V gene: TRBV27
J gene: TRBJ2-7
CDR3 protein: CASSPLGHYEQYF
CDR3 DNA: TGTGCCAGCAGTCCCTTGGGCCACTACGAGCAGTACTTC

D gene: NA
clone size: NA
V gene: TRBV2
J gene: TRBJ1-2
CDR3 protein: CASSQGLQGGYTF
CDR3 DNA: TGTGCCAGCAGCCAGGGCCTCCAAGGGGGCTACACCTTC

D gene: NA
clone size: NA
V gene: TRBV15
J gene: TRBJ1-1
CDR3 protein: CATSRRGGRNTEAFF
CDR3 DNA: TGTGCCACCAGCAGAAGGGGGGGCAGGAACACTGAAGCTTTCTTT

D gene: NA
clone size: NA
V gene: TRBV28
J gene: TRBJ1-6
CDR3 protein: CASSSRAGGSPLHF
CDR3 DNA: TGTGCCAGCAGCAGCAGGGCGGGTGGGTCACCCCTCCACTTT

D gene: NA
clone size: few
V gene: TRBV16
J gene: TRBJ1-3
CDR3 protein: CASSQSELRRNTIYF
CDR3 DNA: TGTGCCAGCAGCCAATCGGAATTGAGAAGAAACACCATATATTTT

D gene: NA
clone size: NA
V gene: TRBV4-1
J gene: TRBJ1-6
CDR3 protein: CASSQEGIGRILHF
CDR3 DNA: TGCGCCAGCAGCCAGGAGGGGATCGGGCGAATCCTCCACTTT

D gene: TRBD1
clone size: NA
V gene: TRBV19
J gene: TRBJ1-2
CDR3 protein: CASSRTGANYGYTF
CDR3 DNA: TGTGCCAGTAGTAGGACAGGAGCTAACTATGGCTACACCTTC

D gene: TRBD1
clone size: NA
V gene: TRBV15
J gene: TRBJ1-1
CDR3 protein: CATSRDRGGSTEAFF
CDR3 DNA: TGTGCCACCAGCAGGGACAGGGGAGGAAGTACTGAAGCTTTCTTT

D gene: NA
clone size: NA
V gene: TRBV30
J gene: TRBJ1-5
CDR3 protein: CAWSVSRGGQPQHF
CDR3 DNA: TGTGCCTGGAGTGTATCTAGGGGTGGTCAGCCCCAGCATTTT

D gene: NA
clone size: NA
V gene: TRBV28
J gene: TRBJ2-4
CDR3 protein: CASSSEGSPEGNIQYF
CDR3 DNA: TGTGCCAGCAGCTCCGAGGGATCCCCTGAGGGAAACATTCAGTACTTC

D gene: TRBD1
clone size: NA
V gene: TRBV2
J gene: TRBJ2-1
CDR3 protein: CASRKGQGRNEQFF
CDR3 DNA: TGTGCCAGCCGAAAGGGACAGGGTAGAAATGAGCAGTTCTTC

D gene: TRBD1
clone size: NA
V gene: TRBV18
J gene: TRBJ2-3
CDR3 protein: CASSPFRTGATDTQYF
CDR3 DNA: TGTGCCAGCTCACCTTTTAGAACAGGGGCCACAGATACGCAGTATTTT

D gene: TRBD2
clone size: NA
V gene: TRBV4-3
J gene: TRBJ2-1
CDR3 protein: CASSQDRGGGVLEQFF
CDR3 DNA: TGCGCCAGCAGCCAAGATCGGGGCGGGGGGGTACTTGAGCAGTTCTTC

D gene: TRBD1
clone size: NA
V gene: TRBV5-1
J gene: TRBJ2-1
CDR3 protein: CASSSQGVTYNEQFF
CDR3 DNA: TGCGCCAGCAGCTCCCAGGGGGTCACCTACAATGAGCAGTTCTTC

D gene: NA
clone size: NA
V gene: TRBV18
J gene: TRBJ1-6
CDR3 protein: CASTEGRLNSPLHF
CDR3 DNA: TGTGCCAGCACTGAGGGACGACTAAATTCACCCCTCCACTTT